The rows below give T cell receptor beta chains drawn from one sample of a study of early T cells in non-severe SARS-CoV-2 infection. TCRdb analysed the 5' RACE reads with MiXCR anew, one entry per CDR3 protein. The sample has 95,000 to 100,000 distinct CDR3 sequences, 11% seen once. The sample consisted of whole blood. The receptors here all came from an adult who was a healthcare worker with PCR-confirmed SARS-CoV-2 infection or an uninfected control (not recorded which). The CDR3 runs from the conserved cysteine through the conserved F or W. Each record gives: J gene, D gene, clone size, V gene, CDR3 protein, CDR3 DNA. A D gene is named only where the DNA matches it firmly. Part of the rows lack a size; the others show once, few, many or a class for expanded clones.

J gene: TRBJ2-7; D gene: TRBD2; clone size: many; V gene: TRBV7-2; CDR3 protein: CASSSTSGGYEQYF; CDR3 DNA: TGTGCCAGCAGCTCGACTAGCGGGGGCTACGAGCAGTACTTC
J gene: TRBJ2-1; D gene: TRBD2; clone size: .; V gene: TRBV11-2; CDR3 protein: CASSLAAGDGQFF; CDR3 DNA: TGTGCCAGCAGCTTAGCGGCGGGAGATGGGCAGTTCTTC
J gene: TRBJ1-5; D gene: TRBD1; clone size: few; V gene: TRBV13; CDR3 protein: CASGSDRASRPQHF; CDR3 DNA: TGTGCCAGCGGGTCAGACAGGGCATCAAGGCCCCAGCATTTT
J gene: TRBJ2-3; D gene: TRBD2; clone size: .; V gene: TRBV28; CDR3 protein: CASGTGGSTDTQYF; CDR3 DNA: TGTGCCAGCGGAACGGGAGGAAGTACAGATACGCAGTATTTT
J gene: TRBJ2-3; D gene: TRBD2; clone size: .; V gene: TRBV11-3; CDR3 protein: CASSSGLAGGLTPSTDTQYF; CDR3 DNA: TGTGCCAGCAGCTCCGGACTAGCGGGGGGCCTGACTCCTAGCACAGATACGCAGTATTTT
J gene: TRBJ1-5; D gene: TRBD1; clone size: many; V gene: TRBV6-2/TRBV6-3; CDR3 protein: CASSRTGNNQPQHF; CDR3 DNA: TGTGCCAGCAGTAGGACAGGAAACAATCAGCCCCAGCATTTT
J gene: TRBJ2-7; D gene: TRBD1; clone size: many; V gene: TRBV5-1; CDR3 protein: CASSGDSDEQYF; CDR3 DNA: TGCGCCAGCAGCGGGGACAGCGACGAGCAGTACTTC
J gene: TRBJ1-1; D gene: .; clone size: few; V gene: TRBV7-9; CDR3 protein: CASSLALGGTEAFF; CDR3 DNA: TGTGCCAGCAGCTTAGCGCTAGGCGGGACTGAAGCTTTCTTT
J gene: TRBJ1-1; D gene: .; clone size: .; V gene: TRBV12-3/TRBV12-4; CDR3 protein: CASSFGVEAFF; CDR3 DNA: TGTGCCAGCAGTTTCGGGGTAGAAGCTTTCTTT
J gene: TRBJ2-3; D gene: .; clone size: few; V gene: TRBV7-9; CDR3 protein: CASSLSVAEADTQYF; CDR3 DNA: TGTGCCAGCAGCTTATCCGTGGCCGAGGCAGATACGCAGTATTTT
J gene: TRBJ2-7; D gene: .; clone size: few; V gene: TRBV9; CDR3 protein: CASTVGDGVYEQYF; CDR3 DNA: TGTGCCAGCACCGTAGGGGATGGCGTATACGAGCAGTACTTC
J gene: TRBJ2-5; D gene: .; clone size: many; V gene: TRBV11-2; CDR3 protein: CASSLVQRLPETQYF; CDR3 DNA: TGTGCCAGCAGCTTAGTGCAGCGCCTTCCAGAGACCCAGTACTTC
J gene: TRBJ2-7; D gene: TRBD1; clone size: .; V gene: TRBV7-9; CDR3 protein: CASSPRGRTGNEQYF; CDR3 DNA: TGTGCCAGCAGCCCCAGGGGGAGGACAGGGAACGAGCAGTACTTC
J gene: TRBJ2-6; D gene: TRBD2; clone size: few; V gene: TRBV7-2; CDR3 protein: CASRRGGAGANVLTF; CDR3 DNA: TGTGCCAGCCGCCGGGGAGGGGCAGGGGCCAACGTCCTGACTTTC
J gene: TRBJ2-5; D gene: TRBD2; clone size: .; V gene: TRBV12-3/TRBV12-4; CDR3 protein: CASSWTSQETQYF; CDR3 DNA: TGTGCCAGCAGTTGGACTAGCCAAGAGACCCAGTACTTC
J gene: TRBJ2-7; D gene: .; clone size: once; V gene: TRBV20-1; CDR3 protein: CSARTQYEQCF; CDR3 DNA: TGCAGTGCTAGGACCCAGTACGAGCAGTGCTTC
J gene: TRBJ2-1; D gene: .; clone size: many; V gene: TRBV10-3; CDR3 protein: CAIRHDGHSYNEQFF; CDR3 DNA: TGTGCCATCAGGCACGATGGGCATTCCTACAATGAGCAGTTCTTC
J gene: TRBJ1-1; D gene: .; clone size: few; V gene: TRBV3-1; CDR3 protein: CASSRIPRGVSNTEAFF; CDR3 DNA: TGTGCCAGCAGCCGGATACCAAGGGGGGTATCGAACACTGAAGCTTTCTTT
J gene: TRBJ2-3; D gene: .; clone size: many; V gene: TRBV7-9; CDR3 protein: CASSLGTTDTQYF; CDR3 DNA: TGTGCCAGCAGCTTAGGAACCACAGATACGCAGTATTTT
J gene: TRBJ1-2; D gene: .; clone size: .; V gene: TRBV5-1; CDR3 protein: CASSLESSNYGYTF; CDR3 DNA: TGCGCCAGCAGCTTGGAAAGTTCTAACTATGGCTACACCTTC
J gene: TRBJ1-5; D gene: .; clone size: many; V gene: TRBV19; CDR3 protein: CASSPEEGQPQHF; CDR3 DNA: TGTGCCAGTAGTCCGGAGGAGGGGCAGCCCCAGCATTTT
J gene: TRBJ1-2; D gene: .; clone size: many; V gene: TRBV2; CDR3 protein: CASSVDREFRKTLEANYGYTF; CDR3 DNA: TGTGCCAGCAGTGTTGACCGGGAATTCAGGAAAACCCTAGAAGCGAACTATGGCTACACCTTC
J gene: TRBJ2-7; D gene: .; clone size: many; V gene: TRBV7-9; CDR3 protein: CASSQVPGPPFNEQYF; CDR3 DNA: TGTGCCAGCAGCCAAGTACCGGGACCGCCATTCAATGAGCAGTACTTC
J gene: TRBJ2-3; D gene: TRBD2; clone size: few; V gene: TRBV15; CDR3 protein: CATSRLPPITSGRADTQYF; CDR3 DNA: TGTGCCACCAGCAGATTACCCCCAATTACTAGCGGGAGGGCAGATACGCAGTATTTT
J gene: TRBJ1-1; D gene: TRBD1; clone size: few; V gene: TRBV28; CDR3 protein: CASRQQGVTEAFF; CDR3 DNA: TGTGCCAGCAGACAACAGGGGGTGACTGAAGCTTTCTTT
J gene: TRBJ1-1; D gene: TRBD1; clone size: .; V gene: TRBV7-9; CDR3 protein: CASGTDRTGPEAFF; CDR3 DNA: TGTGCCAGCGGGACTGACAGGACAGGACCTGAAGCTTTCTTT
J gene: TRBJ2-7; D gene: TRBD1; clone size: .; V gene: TRBV20-1; CDR3 protein: CSAPAPTGLGHEQYF; CDR3 DNA: TGCAGTGCACCAGCTCCGACAGGGTTGGGCCACGAGCAGTACTTC
J gene: TRBJ1-2; D gene: .; clone size: few; V gene: TRBV29-1; CDR3 protein: CSVRNAANYGYTF; CDR3 DNA: TGCAGCGTCCGAAACGCGGCCAACTATGGCTACACCTTC
J gene: TRBJ1-6; D gene: TRBD1; clone size: .; V gene: TRBV3-1; CDR3 protein: CASSQVQGESPLHF; CDR3 DNA: TGTGCCAGCAGCCAGGTACAGGGGGAGTCACCCCTCCACTTT
J gene: TRBJ2-7; D gene: TRBD1; clone size: many; V gene: TRBV27; CDR3 protein: CASSLRTGDGQYF; CDR3 DNA: TGTGCCAGCAGTTTACGGACAGGGGATGGGCAGTACTTC
J gene: TRBJ1-5; D gene: .; clone size: many; V gene: TRBV7-8; CDR3 protein: CASSYTAGSLNQPQHF; CDR3 DNA: TGTGCCAGCAGCTACACCGCCGGGTCTCTCAATCAGCCCCAGCATTTT
J gene: TRBJ1-6; D gene: .; clone size: .; V gene: TRBV7-9; CDR3 protein: CASSLDGVTSPLHF; CDR3 DNA: TGTGCCAGCAGCTTAGATGGAGTGACCTCACCCCTCCACTTT
J gene: TRBJ2-5; D gene: .; clone size: many; V gene: TRBV20-1; CDR3 protein: CSAGGGNQETQYF; CDR3 DNA: TGCAGTGCTGGTGGGGGAAACCAAGAGACCCAGTACTTC
J gene: TRBJ2-7; D gene: .; clone size: .; V gene: TRBV6-1; CDR3 protein: CASSERAYYEQYF; CDR3 DNA: TGTGCCAGCAGTGAGCGGGCCTACTACGAGCAGTACTTC
J gene: TRBJ1-6; D gene: .; clone size: .; V gene: TRBV7-9; CDR3 protein: CASSFGRGPLHF; CDR3 DNA: TGTGCCAGCAGCTTCGGCAGGGGACCCCTCCACTTT
J gene: TRBJ2-7; D gene: .; clone size: .; V gene: TRBV6-5; CDR3 protein: CASRYRPVSSYEQYF; CDR3 DNA: TGTGCCAGCAGATACCGACCAGTTAGCTCCTACGAGCAGTACTTC
J gene: TRBJ2-7; D gene: .; clone size: many; V gene: TRBV27; CDR3 protein: CASSFRSGIPYF; CDR3 DNA: TGTGCCAGCAGTTTTAGGTCCGGGATACCGTACTTC
J gene: TRBJ2-7; D gene: TRBD1; clone size: .; V gene: TRBV5-4; CDR3 protein: CASSLGTGEQYF; CDR3 DNA: TGTGCCAGCAGCTTGGGGACAGGTGAGCAGTACTTC
J gene: TRBJ2-7; D gene: .; clone size: .; V gene: TRBV5-1; CDR3 protein: CASSSRDREDEQYF; CDR3 DNA: TGCGCCAGCAGCTCGCGGGACAGAGAGGACGAGCAGTACTTC
J gene: TRBJ1-1; D gene: .; clone size: few; V gene: TRBV7-2; CDR3 protein: CASSLRWAGSAFF; CDR3 DNA: TGTGCCAGCAGCTTAAGGTGGGCAGGCTCGGCTTTCTTT
J gene: TRBJ2-1; D gene: .; clone size: many; V gene: TRBV2; CDR3 protein: CASSVQDSYNEQFF; CDR3 DNA: TGTGCCAGCAGTGTCCAGGACTCCTACAATGAGCAGTTCTTC
J gene: TRBJ1-6; D gene: .; clone size: many; V gene: TRBV12-3/TRBV12-4; CDR3 protein: CASRLSSGSNSPLHF; CDR3 DNA: TGTGCCAGCAGGCTTTCGTCAGGCAGTAATTCACCCCTCCACTTT
J gene: TRBJ1-2; D gene: .; clone size: few; V gene: TRBV12-3/TRBV12-4; CDR3 protein: CASSDRGVYGYTF; CDR3 DNA: TGTGCCAGCAGCGATAGGGGGGTCTATGGCTACACCTTC
J gene: TRBJ2-1; D gene: .; clone size: .; V gene: TRBV7-2; CDR3 protein: CASSLRPNAYNEQFF; CDR3 DNA: TGTGCCAGCAGCTTACGGCCGAATGCCTACAATGAGCAGTTCTTC
J gene: TRBJ1-1; D gene: .; clone size: few; V gene: TRBV29-1; CDR3 protein: CSVRRAPNTEAFF; CDR3 DNA: TGCAGCGTCCGCCGGGCGCCGAACACTGAAGCTTTCTTT
J gene: TRBJ2-2; D gene: .; clone size: .; V gene: TRBV18; CDR3 protein: CASSPSGQNVNTGELFF; CDR3 DNA: TGTGCCAGCTCACCGTCGGGACAAAACGTCAACACCGGGGAGCTGTTTTTT
J gene: TRBJ2-1; D gene: .; clone size: many; V gene: TRBV19; CDR3 protein: CASSAPGPEQFF; CDR3 DNA: TGTGCCAGTAGTGCCCCGGGCCCTGAGCAGTTCTTC
J gene: TRBJ2-1; D gene: TRBD2; clone size: many; V gene: TRBV28; CDR3 protein: CASSPLAGGGNEQFF; CDR3 DNA: TGTGCCAGCAGTCCCCTAGCGGGAGGGGGCAATGAGCAGTTCTTC
J gene: TRBJ2-3; D gene: .; clone size: many; V gene: TRBV30; CDR3 protein: CAWSNIIGTAQYF; CDR3 DNA: TGTGCCTGGAGCAATATCATAGGTACGGCGCAGTATTTT
J gene: TRBJ1-1; D gene: TRBD1; clone size: .; V gene: TRBV25-1; CDR3 protein: CASTRQGARITEAFF; CDR3 DNA: TGTGCCAGCACTAGACAGGGGGCGCGGATCACTGAAGCTTTCTTT
J gene: TRBJ2-5; D gene: .; clone size: .; V gene: TRBV21-1; CDR3 protein: CASSAIERAGETQYF; CDR3 DNA: TGTGCCAGCAGCGCCATAGAGAGAGCCGGAGAGACCCAGTACTTC
J gene: TRBJ1-5; D gene: .; clone size: .; V gene: TRBV6-5; CDR3 protein: CASTTGRQPQHF; CDR3 DNA: TGTGCCAGCACTACCGGGCGGCAGCCCCAGCATTTT
J gene: TRBJ2-3; D gene: .; clone size: .; V gene: TRBV7-2; CDR3 protein: CASSLGGFLDTQYF; CDR3 DNA: TGTGCCAGCAGCTTAGGCGGCTTTCTAGATACGCAGTATTTT
J gene: TRBJ1-6; D gene: TRBD1; clone size: .; V gene: TRBV10-3; CDR3 protein: CAISEDRGNYNSPLHF; CDR3 DNA: TGTGCCATCAGTGAGGACAGGGGAAACTATAATTCACCCCTCCACTTT